Each of the 5 T cell receptor beta chains below was sequenced from the same sample in a study of CD8+ T cells in alopecia areata. cDNA prepared by RNA extraction and subsequent reverse transcription served as the template for sequencing. The repertoire was sequenced with immunoSEQ multiplex PCR; TCRdb's copy has only in-frame clones and lacks some. The table lists 110,000 or so clones, 55% to 75% of them singletons. The sample comprised CD8+ T cells sorted from blood. All receptors come from a human donor in good health.

The V gene is TRBV28, the J gene TRBJ2-2, with 9 bases matching TRBD1. CDR3 length: 18 amino acids. CDR1 is MDHEN and CDR2 is SYDVKM in the germline V gene. J lost 2 bases, V lost 3 bases, and 10 bases had no gene match. The CDR3: CASSLITGTGRNTGELFF. DNA for the CDR3: TGTGCCAGCAGTTTGATAACGGGGACAGGGAGAAACACCGGGGAGCTGTTTTTT.

The chain combines TRBV7-6 with TRBJ1-1; possibly TRBD1 for D (5 bases). Germline V lookup: CDR1 SGHVS, CDR2 FNYEAQ. The CDR3 consists of 13 residues. Trimming stripped 5 bases from V and 3 bases from J, with 10 bases between. The CDR3 reads CASSPGVDTEAFF. The CDR3 region has the DNA TGTGCCAGCAGCCCGGGGGTGGACACTGAAGCTTTCTTT.

The chain couples TRBV4-2 to TRBJ2-5, with D tentatively TRBD1 (6 bases). Germline V CDR1 and CDR2: LGHNA, YNFKEQ. The CDR3 is 13 amino acids. V gave up 5 bases and J gave up 7 bases, with 14 bases separating them. CDR3 DNA sequence: TGTGCCAGCAGCACCCAACGAGGGGGGACCCAGTACTTC. Residues: CASSTQRGGTQYF.

DNA for the CDR3: TGTGCCAGCACTCCCGGTCTCTCTGGGGCCAACGTCCTGACTTTC. This gives the protein CASTPGLSGANVLTF. This chain links TRBV6-5 with TRBJ2-6; no definite D call. CDR3 length equals 15 residues. Germline V gene sequence: CDR1 MNHEY, CDR2 SVGAGI. Trimming shortened V by 7 bases and J by 0 bases, and 10 bases separated the two germline ends.

This clone was seen more than once but under ten times. One end of the junction does not line up with germline, which may come from a read error. V gene TRBV7-9 combines with J gene TRBJ1-1; 9 bases map to TRBD1. Germline values: CDR1 SEHNR, CDR2 FQNEAQ (reference sequence). CDR3 length: 12 amino acids. The CDR3 DNA reads TGTGCCAGCAGCATCCCGAGGACAGGGGATGTCTTT. Translated: CASSIPRTGDVF.